These 32 T cell receptor beta chains were all obtained from the same sample, sequenced in a study of shared clonotypes between healthy human individuals (dated by TCRdb to the early 2020s). Libraries were built with the immunoSEQ multiplex PCR assay. TCRdb provides this immuneACCESS table in a form limited to in-frame rearrangements. Some clones are lacking; in checked studies, under half of them reflect an unresolved V gene, and why the rest are absent is not known. The sample records approximately 2.1 million clones, 85% to 95% of which are singletons. The leading ten clones occupy approximately 0.4% of the sample. The source material was naive CD4+ T cells from PBMCs. The sample's cell subset or site label is to be understood as: CD45RA+ positively selected. These receptors were taken from a young man in good health. Some clones in this sample may be carry-over from other donors' samples.

The rearrangement joins TRBV6-5 to TRBJ2-7; the match to TRBD2 covers 9 bases. This CDR3 has 15 residues. Germline-derived CDR1 and CDR2 are MNHEY and SVGAGI. V gave up 2 bases and J gave up 1 base; unmatched junction bases: 3. The CDR3 loop is CASSYAGGPSYEQYF. CDR3 bases: TGTGCCAGCAGTTACGCGGGAGGGCCATCCTACGAGCAGTACTTC.

The CDR3 reads CASSTSGTRLRVQYF. In DNA, the CDR3 is TGTGCCAGCAGCACCTCCGGGACTAGACTACGGGTGCAGTACTTC. This chain joins TRBV2 and TRBJ2-7, with 8 positions matching TRBD2. Germline loops: CDR1 SNHLY, CDR2 FYNNEI. J gave up 9 bases and V 6 bases, and 16 bases lay outside the gene matches. The CDR3 runs 15 residues.

The table lists this clone with a count of one. The chain recombines TRBV29-1 with TRBJ2-3; no firm D call. V lost 6 bases and J 1 base, leaving 14 bases between the germline ends. The CDR3 has 14 residues. CDR1 SQVTM and CDR2 ANQGSEA come from the germline V gene. CDR3 amino acids: CSVDRLERTDTQYF. The CDR3 DNA sequence: TGCAGCGTCGATCGGCTAGAGCGCACAGATACGCAGTATTTT.

The V call is TRBV7-9, the J call TRBJ1-1, with a tentative D call TRBD1 (5 bases). The CDR3 contains 13 residues. The germline V and J ends were trimmed by 8 bases and 1 base, with 11 bases remaining between them. The V gene's germline CDR1 is SEHNR and CDR2 FQNEAQ (reference sequence). The chain's CDR3 is CASCQGQNTEAFF. In DNA, the CDR3 is TGTGCCAGCTGCCAAGGACAGAACACTGAAGCTTTCTTT.

A remark on this clone: The same CDR3 also results from other DNA sequences found in this sample. The CDR3 spells CASSLRGGYTF. The CDR3 nucleotides read TGTGCCAGCAGTTTAAGGGGCGGCTACACCTTC. The chain carries TRBV28 and TRBJ1-2; the D gene is possibly TRBD1 (5 bases). In germline, CDR1 is MDHEN, CDR2 SYDVKM. Trimming removed 2 bases at V and 8 bases at J, with 6 bases between. The CDR3 extends over 11 amino acids.

This chain uses TRBV18 with TRBJ1-1; TRBD1 is a possible D gene (6 bases). V dropped 5 bases and J dropped 7 bases, with 11 bases sitting between them. This CDR3 comprises 12 residues. Germline assignment: CDR1 KGHSH and CDR2 LQKENI. DNA of the CDR3: TGTGCCAGCTCAGCTCGACAGGATGAAGCTTTCTTT. Translating it yields CASSARQDEAFF.

The chain couples TRBV10-3 to TRBJ2-1; 11 nucleotides match TRBD2. V gave up 6 bases and J gave up 2 bases; unmatched junction bases: 3. There are 15 residues in the CDR3. Germline assignment: CDR1 ENHRY and CDR2 SYGVKD. The CDR3 DNA reads as TGTGCCATCAGCGTGACTAGCGGGACCTACAATGAGCAGTTCTTC. Translation: CAISVTSGTYNEQFF.

Here the CDR3 DNA reads TGCGCCAGCAGCTTGATTGAAGGGAAGTACGAGCAGTACTTC. Protein: CASSLIEGKYEQYF. The J gene is TRBJ2-7, the V gene TRBV5-1; D ambiguous. The CDR3 consists of 14 residues. V shed 1 base and J shed 4 bases, with 12 bases lying between them. Germline V gives CDR1 SGHRS, CDR2 YFSETQ.

V gene TRBV7-7 combines with J gene TRBJ2-3; 8 bases line up with TRBD2. CDR1 is SSHAT, CDR2 FNYEAQ, per germline (reference sequence). The CDR3 is 15 amino acids. V lost 8 bases and J lost 2; bases outside the gene matches: 9. CDR3 coding DNA: TGTGCCAGCTCGCGTAGCGGGGCCGTCACAGATACGCAGTATTTT. It specifies CASSRSGAVTDTQYF.

The chain is built from TRBV4-2 and TRBJ1-1; D remains ambiguous. Germline V gene lookup returns CDR1 LGHNA and CDR2 YNFKEQ. There are 15 residues in the CDR3. The germline V and J ends were trimmed by 4 bases and 0 bases, with 12 bases remaining between them. CDR3 amino acids: CASSRAAGMNTEAFF. In DNA, the CDR3 is TGTGCCAGCAGCCGAGCGGCGGGTATGAACACTGAAGCTTTCTTT.

V is TRBV4-3 and J is TRBJ2-3; TRBD1 or TRBD2 may be the D gene (6 bases each). The CDR3 has 16 residues. Trimming pared 1 base from V and 4 bases from J, leaving 15 bases between. Germline V gene data show CDR1 as LGHNA and CDR2 as YSLEER. CDR3 coding DNA: TGCGCCAGCAGCCAAGGGGGGGCTGAGTCGGCAGATACGCAGTATTTT. This sequence encodes CASSQGGAESADTQYF.

The chain joins TRBV28 to TRBJ1-4; 9 nucleotides match TRBD1. CDR1 and CDR2 from the germline V gene are MDHEN and SYDVKM. The CDR3 length is 14 residues. The J segment lost 8 bases and the V segment lost 8 bases, leaving 9 bases of the junction unmatched. CDR3 region: CASVTQGAGEKLFF. CDR3 DNA sequence: TGTGCCAGCGTCACACAGGGGGCTGGGGAAAAACTGTTTTTT.

Points on this clone: At the DNA level, this CDR3 is encoded by other sequences in the same sample as well. J is TRBJ1-1 and V is TRBV7-3; no clear D. CDR1 SGHTA and CDR2 FQGTGA come from the germline V gene. V shed 2 bases and J shed 1 base, with 5 bases lying between them. This CDR3 has 13 residues. CDR3 coding DNA: TGTGCCAGCAGCTTATCCGGGAACACTGAAGCTTTCTTT. Its translation: CASSLSGNTEAFF.

V is TRBV7-8 and J is TRBJ2-3; 7 bases are a match to TRBD2. Germline V lookup: CDR1 SGHVS, CDR2 FQNEAQ. V was clipped by 2 bases and J by 6 bases; unmatched bases: 11. The CDR3 runs 16 residues. The CDR3 sequence: CASSLFTAGSHDTQYF. The CDR3 coding sequence is TGTGCCAGCAGCTTATTCACAGCGGGATCCCACGATACGCAGTATTTT.

This clone has only one observation. The rearrangement joins TRBV7-2 to TRBJ2-7; 7 positions match TRBD1. The CDR3 contains 14 residues. Trimming at V came to 8 bases and at J to 6 bases, leaving 13 bases not matched to a gene. The V gene's germline CDR1 is SGHTA and CDR2 FQGNSA. CDR3 coding DNA: TGTGCCAGCTATCCTGGAACAGGGGCCCGCGAGCAGTACTTC. It codes for CASYPGTGAREQYF. Full variable domain (rest looked up from reference TRBV7-2 and TRBJ2-7): GAGVSQSPSNKVTEKGKDVELRCDPISGHTALYWYRQSLGQGLEFLIYFQGNSAPDKSGLPSDRFSAERTGGSVSTLTIQRTQQEDSAVYLCASYPGTGAREQYFGPGTRLTVT.

This chain links TRBV6-1 with TRBJ1-3, with D perhaps TRBD1 (6 bases). CDR3 length: 16 residues. The germline V and J ends were trimmed by 2 bases and 2 bases, with 13 bases remaining between them. CDR1 MNHNS and CDR2 SASEGT come from the germline V gene. CDR3 region: CASSEHGGGTGNTIYF. As DNA, the CDR3 is TGTGCCAGCAGTGAACATGGCGGGGGCACTGGAAACACCATATATTTT.

The rearrangement links TRBV30 to TRBJ2-7; TRBD2 matches at 10 bases. There are 14 residues in the CDR3. CDR1 and CDR2 (germline): GTSNPN, SVGIG (reference sequence). V was clipped by 3 bases and J by 7 bases; unmatched bases: 9. CDR3 sequence reads: CAWRRAGGREEQYF. The CDR3 nucleotides are TGTGCCTGGAGAAGAGCGGGAGGGCGCGAAGAGCAGTACTTC.

CDR3 in amino acids: CASSLYGADLSYEQYF. The CDR3 DNA is TGCGCCAGCAGCTTGTATGGGGCAGACCTCTCCTACGAGCAGTACTTC. This chain links TRBV5-1 with TRBJ2-7; D may be TRBD1 (5 bases). Germline V lookup: CDR1 SGHRS, CDR2 YFSETQ. Trimming removed 1 base from V and 0 bases from J, with 14 bases in between. The CDR3 loop spans 16 amino acids.

V is TRBV28 and J is TRBJ2-3; tentative D call: TRBD1 (5 bases). Germline assignment: CDR1 MDHEN and CDR2 SYDVKM. CDR3 length equals 16 residues. Deletions cut 5 bases from V and 2 bases from J, with 17 bases between. The CDR3 DNA reads as TGTGCCAGCAGTCCCCCCTTGGGGCATAACACAGATACGCAGTATTTT. Translation: CASSPPLGHNTDTQYF.

The rearrangement uses TRBV7-9 and TRBJ2-3; 10 nucleotides align to TRBD2. The ends lost 1 base at V and 3 bases at J; junction bases unmatched: 4. The germline CDR1 and CDR2 sequences are SEHNR and FQNEAQ (reference sequence). The CDR3 length is 16 residues. CDR3 DNA: TGTGCCAGCAGCTTAGGTCCTAGCGGGAGAACAGATACGCAGTATTTT. It specifies CASSLGPSGRTDTQYF.

In DNA, the CDR3 is TGTGCCAGCAGACCCGGGACAATGAGAGCCTACGAGCAGTACTTC. Translating it yields CASRPGTMRAYEQYF. The rearrangement links TRBV28 to TRBJ2-7; TRBD1 is a possible D gene (6 bases). Germline CDR1 is MDHEN and CDR2 is SYDVKM. V shed 6 bases and J shed 2 bases, with 17 bases lying between them. The CDR3 loop spans 15 amino acids.

The chain recombines TRBV5-1 with TRBJ2-1; 7 bases align to TRBD2. This CDR3 is 18 amino acids long. Losses at the gene ends were 0 bases for V and 3 bases for J; bases not matched to a gene: 12. Per the germline V gene, CDR1 is SGHRS and CDR2 is YFSETQ. CDR3 coding DNA: TGCGCCAGCAGCTTGGCACTAACGGGAGGTTCAGTCTACAATGAGCAGTTCTTC. This sequence encodes CASSLALTGGSVYNEQFF.

On this clone: This sample also contains other DNA sequences that code for the same CDR3. The rearrangement uses TRBV11-2 and TRBJ2-1, with D perhaps given as TRBD1 or TRBD2 (5 bases each). Trimming took 1 base from V and 0 from J, leaving 7 bases between them. Germline V gene lookup returns CDR1 SGHAT and CDR2 FQNNGV. The CDR3 contains 15 residues. DNA of the CDR3: TGTGCCAGCAGCTTAGGGGGGAGCTCCTACAATGAGCAGTTCTTC. Its translation is CASSLGGSSYNEQFF.

The chain employs TRBV11-2 and TRBJ2-5; 10 bases are shared with TRBD1. With 2 bases clipped from V and 2 bases from J, the junction kept 8 bases outside the gene matches. This CDR3 is 17 amino acids long. Per the germline V gene, CDR1 is SGHAT and CDR2 is FQNNGV. The CDR3 sequence: CASSLRWTGGDQETQYF. The CDR3 coding sequence is TGTGCCAGCAGCTTACGTTGGACAGGGGGGGATCAAGAGACCCAGTACTTC.

Only one count was recorded for this clone. This chain's CDR3 is CASSHRDRSNEKLFF. The CDR3 bases are TGTGCCAGCAGCCACCGGGACCGATCCAATGAAAAACTGTTTTTT. V gene TRBV5-5 combines with J gene TRBJ1-4, with D perhaps TRBD1 (5 bases). Trimming took 4 bases from V and 5 from J, leaving 15 bases between them. Germline CDR1 and CDR2: SGHKS and YYEKEE (reference sequence). The CDR3 extends over 15 amino acids.

Regarding this clone: The same CDR3 arises from other DNA sequences in this sample as well. The rearrangement uses TRBV28 and TRBJ2-7; 7 bases are a match to TRBD2. J was trimmed by 3 bases and V by 7 bases; bases with no gene match: 3. This CDR3 has 12 residues. CDR1 is MDHEN and CDR2 is SYDVKM in the germline V gene. This chain's CDR3 is CASTGGRYEQYF. The CDR3 bases are TGTGCCAGCACGGGGGGTCGCTACGAGCAGTACTTC.

In the case of this clone: Other DNA sequences in the sample encode the same CDR3. The V gene is TRBV6-5, the J gene TRBJ1-1, with D perhaps matching TRBD1 (6 bases). Germline V gives CDR1 MNHEY, CDR2 SVGAGI. CDR3 length equals 13 residues. With 5 bases removed from V and 2 bases from J, the gap between germline ends came to 9 bases. The DNA of the CDR3 is TGTGCCAGCAGTGGCAGGGGAAACACTGAAGCTTTCTTT. This sequence encodes CASSGRGNTEAFF.

The rearrangement uses TRBV7-8 and TRBJ1-5; D remains ambiguous. This CDR3 region has 15 residues. V lost 4 bases to trimming and J lost 0 bases, with 10 bases between them. Germline V gene lookup returns CDR1 SGHVS and CDR2 FQNEAQ. CDR3 region: CASSSGSNSNQPQHF. CDR3 coding DNA: TGTGCCAGCAGCTCCGGCAGCAATAGCAATCAGCCCCAGCATTTT.

The rearrangement uses TRBV6-5 and TRBJ2-7; D is uncertain. CDR1 is MNHEY, CDR2 SVGAGI, per germline. The CDR3 covers 12 residues. Deletions cut 8 bases from V and 7 bases from J, with 15 bases between. The CDR3 reads CASVGVLQEQYF. CDR3 nucleotides: TGTGCCAGCGTTGGGGTCTTACAAGAGCAGTACTTC.

The genes are TRBV2 and TRBJ2-5, with 15 bases fitting TRBD2. The CDR3 runs to 16 residues. The V gene's germline CDR1 is SNHLY and CDR2 FYNNEI. The V segment lost 5 bases and the J segment 4 bases; nucleotides outside the gene matches: 5. This chain's CDR3 is CASSRTSGRARETQYF. For the CDR3, the DNA is TGTGCCAGCAGTCGGACTAGCGGGAGGGCCAGAGAGACCCAGTACTTC.

This sequence joins TRBV27 and TRBJ1-4, with D tentatively TRBD1 (6 bases). This CDR3 has 16 amino acids. Germline loops: CDR1 MNHEY, CDR2 SMNVEV (reference sequence). The germline V and J ends were trimmed by 0 bases and 4 bases, with 12 bases remaining between them. The CDR3 protein is CASSLSGAGYNEKLFF. In nucleotides, the CDR3 is TGTGCCAGCAGTTTATCGGGGGCAGGGTATAATGAAAAACTGTTTTTT.

The chain carries TRBV29-1 and TRBJ1-1; D is ambiguous. Between the trimmed V and J ends, which lost 4 bases and 1 base, there was a span of 10 bases. CDR3 size: 13 residues. Germline V gives CDR1 SQVTM, CDR2 ANQGSEA. CDR3 in amino acids: CSVVGHTNTEAFF. Written as DNA, the CDR3 is TGCAGCGTTGTCGGGCACACGAACACTGAAGCTTTCTTT.